The clone carrying this TCR beta chain was detected many times. Antigen: not known. TCRdb reprocessed the reads with MiXCR, giving one entry per CDR3 protein. The sample consists of 630,000 or so distinct CDR3 sequences, 20% to 30% of them appearing once. The data stem from a study of T cell repertoires in cytomegalovirus infection. The wider study: Matching HLA type and CMV infection were both indicated by public TCR beta signatures. Study-wide results and caveats: Pooled public TCR beta family frequency picked out CMV carriers with the relevant HLA. The ex vivo response was dominated by HLA-C-restricted CMV-specific TCR beta clonotypes.

This CDR3 spans 16 amino acids. Germline V lookup: CDR1 SGHTA, CDR2 FQGNSA. V was shortened by 1 base and J by 3 bases, with 12 bases between the two germline ends. The chain combines TRBV7-2 with TRBJ2-2; D may be TRBD1 or TRBD2 (5 bases each). Sample: CD8+ T cells from PBMCs. The sequence came from a human donor in good health (CMV status not recorded). Some clones in this sample may be carry-over from other donors' samples. The CDR3 sequence: CASSLGYGADTGELFF. The CDR3, as DNA: TGTGCCAGCAGCTTAGGATACGGGGCGGACACCGGGGAGCTGTTTTTT.